Each of the 8 T cell receptor beta chains below was sequenced from the same sample in a study of T cells in Graves' hyperthyroidism and ophthalmopathy. There were TCR beta CDR3 regions amplified from RNA transcripts. TCR CDR3 regions were first amplified by RT-PCR with HTBI primers. TCRdb reprocessed the multiplex PCR reads with MiXCR, giving one entry per CDR3 protein. The data contain fewer than 350,000 distinct CDR3 sequences, roughly 15% of them singletons. Sequenced material: blood. These receptors were taken from a woman in her 50s with Graves' hyperthyroidism that later progressed to Graves' ophthalmopathy.

Remarks on this clonotype: This could be a read error, since a much larger clone is one nucleotide away. The genes are TRBV2 and TRBJ2-7; 7 nucleotides line up with TRBD1. CDR3 length: 14 residues. Germline V gene lookup returns CDR1 SNHLY and CDR2 FYNNEI. After removal of 4 bases from V and 7 bases from J, the junction contained 10 bases not matched to a gene. The CDR3 loop is CASSGEYRGSEQYF. The CDR3 bases are TGTGCCAGCAGTGGAGAGTACAGGGGAAGTGAGCAGTACTTC. The full variable domain, completed using reference TRBV2 and TRBJ2-7, is EPEVTQTPSHQVTQMGQEVILRCVPISNHLYFYWYRQILGQKVEFLVSFYNNEISEKSEIFDDQFSVERPDGSNFTLKIRSTKLEDSAMYFCASSGEYRGSEQYFGPGTRLTVT.

This clonotype came up a few times. The V call is TRBV7-6, the J call TRBJ2-5; 10 bases map to TRBD1. The germline V gene has CDR1 SGHVS and CDR2 FNYEAQ. The CDR3 has 15 amino acids. Trimming removed 2 bases from V and 4 bases from J; junction bases left unmatched: 4. DNA for the CDR3: TGTGCCAGCAGCTTACTGGGGACAGGGGTAGAGACCCAGTACTTC. Its protein is CASSLLGTGVETQYF.

The CDR3 is CASRDHDKLNTEAFF. DNA of the CDR3: TGCGCCAGCAGGGATCACGACAAACTGAACACTGAAGCTTTCTTT. This chain connects TRBV4-1 to TRBJ1-1, with D hard to call. V was shortened by 6 bases and J by 0 bases, with 14 bases between the two germline ends. The CDR3 is 15 residues long. Germline V gene lookup returns CDR1 MGHRA and CDR2 YSYEKL.

The chain joins TRBV4-1 to TRBJ2-3, with D maybe TRBD1 (6 bases). Germline V gene lookup returns CDR1 MGHRA and CDR2 YSYEKL. Trimming removed 3 bases at V and 0 bases at J, with 10 bases between. The CDR3 spans 15 residues. The CDR3: CASSHQGLSTDTQYF. The CDR3 coding sequence is TGCGCCAGCAGCCATCAGGGGTTAAGCACAGATACGCAGTATTTT.

This clonotype was seen only a few times. V usage is TRBV7-9 and J usage is TRBJ1-2; no clear D gene. CDR3 size: 12 residues. From germline, CDR1 is SEHNR and CDR2 FQNEAQ (reference sequence). The germline V and J ends were trimmed by 3 bases and 7 bases, with 9 bases remaining between them. CDR3: CASSFGRGGYTF. For the CDR3, the DNA is TGTGCCAGCAGCTTCGGACGGGGTGGCTACACCTTC.

At least ten counts were recorded for this clonotype. The V call is TRBV28, the J call TRBJ2-3; 9 bases fit TRBD2. After removal of 9 bases from V and 2 bases from J, the junction contained 9 bases not matched to a gene. The CDR3 runs 15 residues. Germline-derived CDR1 and CDR2 are MDHEN and SYDVKM. CDR3 sequence: CASHKAGGTTDTQYF. CDR3 sequence (DNA): TGTGCCAGTCACAAAGCGGGAGGAACCACAGATACGCAGTATTTT.

The chain employs TRBV7-3 and TRBJ2-3; tentative D call: TRBD2 (6 bases). The CDR3 sequence is 16 residues long. Germline loops: CDR1 SGHTA, CDR2 FQGTGA. V dropped 4 bases and J dropped 2 bases, with 16 bases sitting between them. The CDR3 reads CASSSKPGLLTDTQYF. DNA of the CDR3: TGTGCCAGCAGCTCGAAACCGGGACTGCTCACAGATACGCAGTATTTT.

This clonotype was picked up many times. The rearrangement joins TRBV18 to TRBJ1-2; 8 bases are a match to TRBD1. This CDR3 has 15 residues. The V gene's germline CDR1 is KGHSH and CDR2 LQKENI. Trimming at V came to 5 bases and at J to 4 bases, leaving 9 bases not matched to a gene. CDR3 bases: TGTGCCAGCTCATCCACGGGACAGGTTGGCTATGGCTACACCTTC. It codes for CASSSTGQVGYGYTF. The full variable domain, with the rest looked up from reference TRBV18 and TRBJ1-2, is NAGVMQNPRHLVRRRGQEARLRCSPMKGHSHVYWYRQLPEEGLKFMVYLQKENIIDESGMPKERFSAEFPKEGPSILRIQQVVRGDSAAYFCASSSTGQVGYGYTFGSGTRLTVV.